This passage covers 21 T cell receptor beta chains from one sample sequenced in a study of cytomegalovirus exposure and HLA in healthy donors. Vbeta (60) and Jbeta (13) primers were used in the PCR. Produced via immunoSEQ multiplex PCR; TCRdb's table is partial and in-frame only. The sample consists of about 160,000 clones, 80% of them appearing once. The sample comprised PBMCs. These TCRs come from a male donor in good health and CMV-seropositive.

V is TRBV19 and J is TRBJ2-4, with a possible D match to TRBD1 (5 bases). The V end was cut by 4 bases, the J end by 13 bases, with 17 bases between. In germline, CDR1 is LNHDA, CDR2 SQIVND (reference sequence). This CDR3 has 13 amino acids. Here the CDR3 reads CASSTLQVPIQYF. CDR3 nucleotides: TGTGCCAGTAGTACCTTACAGGTTCCCATCCAGTACTTC.

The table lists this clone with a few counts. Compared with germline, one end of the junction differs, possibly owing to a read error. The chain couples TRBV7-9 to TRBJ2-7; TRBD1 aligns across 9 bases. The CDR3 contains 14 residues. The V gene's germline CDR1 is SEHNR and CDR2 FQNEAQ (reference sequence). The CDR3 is CSSSHRDREPEQYF. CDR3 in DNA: TGTTCCAGCAGCCACCGGGACAGGGAACCCGAGCAGTACTTC.

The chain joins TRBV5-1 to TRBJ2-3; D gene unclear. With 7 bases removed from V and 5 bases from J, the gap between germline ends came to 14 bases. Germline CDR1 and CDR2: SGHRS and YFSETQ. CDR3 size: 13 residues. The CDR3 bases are TGCGCCAGCGGGCCCAGCTTTCGAGATACGCAGTATTTT. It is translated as CASGPSFRDTQYF.

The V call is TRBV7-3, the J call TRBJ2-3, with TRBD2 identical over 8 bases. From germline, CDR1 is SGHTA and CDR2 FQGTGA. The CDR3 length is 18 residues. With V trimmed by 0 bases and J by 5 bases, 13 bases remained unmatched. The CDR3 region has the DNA TGTGCCAGCAGCTTAACGGGGTCTAGCGGGCGTAGCCTAGATACGCAGTATTTT. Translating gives CASSLTGSSGRSLDTQYF.

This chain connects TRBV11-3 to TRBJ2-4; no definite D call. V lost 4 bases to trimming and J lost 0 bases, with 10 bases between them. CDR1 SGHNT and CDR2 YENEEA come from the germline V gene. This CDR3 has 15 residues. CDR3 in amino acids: CASSSRQLAKNIQYF. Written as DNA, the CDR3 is TGTGCCAGCAGCTCCCGACAACTAGCCAAAAACATTCAGTACTTC.

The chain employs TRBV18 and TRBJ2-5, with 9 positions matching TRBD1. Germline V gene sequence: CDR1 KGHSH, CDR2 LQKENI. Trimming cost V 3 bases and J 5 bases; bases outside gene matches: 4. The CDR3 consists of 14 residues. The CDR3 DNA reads TGTGCCAGCTCACCCTGGACAGGGGCGGAGACCCAGTACTTC. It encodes CASSPWTGAETQYF.

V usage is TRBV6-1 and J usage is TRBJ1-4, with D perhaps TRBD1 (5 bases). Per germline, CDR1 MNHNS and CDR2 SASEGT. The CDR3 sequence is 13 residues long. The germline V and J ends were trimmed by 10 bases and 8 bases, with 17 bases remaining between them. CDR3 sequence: CATSYGTEEKLFF. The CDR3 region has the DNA TGTGCCACATCGTATGGGACTGAGGAAAAACTGTTTTTT.

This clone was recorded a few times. This CDR3 is CASAIAGGTDTQYF. DNA for the CDR3: TGTGCCAGCGCCATAGCGGGAGGGACAGATACGCAGTATTTT. The chain is built from TRBV25-1 and TRBJ2-3; 11 bases map to TRBD2. Germline V gene data show CDR1 as MGHDK and CDR2 as SYGVNS. V lost 8 bases to trimming and J lost 3 bases; unmatched junction nucleotides: 4. The length of the CDR3 is 14 residues.

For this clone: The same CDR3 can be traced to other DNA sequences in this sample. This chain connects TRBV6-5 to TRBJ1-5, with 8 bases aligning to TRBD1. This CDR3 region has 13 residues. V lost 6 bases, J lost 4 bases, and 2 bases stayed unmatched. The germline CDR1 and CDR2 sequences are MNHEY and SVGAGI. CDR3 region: CASRDRGNQPQHF. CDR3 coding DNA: TGTGCCAGCAGAGACAGGGGAAATCAGCCCCAGCATTTT.

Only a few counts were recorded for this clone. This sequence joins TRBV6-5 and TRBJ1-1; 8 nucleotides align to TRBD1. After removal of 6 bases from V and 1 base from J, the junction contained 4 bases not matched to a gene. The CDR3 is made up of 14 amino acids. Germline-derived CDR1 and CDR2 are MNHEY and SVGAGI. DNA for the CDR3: TGTGCCAGCAGACGGACAGGGCCGAACACTGAAGCTTTCTTT. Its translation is CASRRTGPNTEAFF.

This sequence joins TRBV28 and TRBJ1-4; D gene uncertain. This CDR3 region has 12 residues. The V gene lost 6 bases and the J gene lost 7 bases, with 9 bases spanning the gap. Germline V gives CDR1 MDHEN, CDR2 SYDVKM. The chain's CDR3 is CASSPSVEKLFF. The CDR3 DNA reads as TGTGCCAGCAGCCCCAGTGTTGAAAAACTGTTTTTT.

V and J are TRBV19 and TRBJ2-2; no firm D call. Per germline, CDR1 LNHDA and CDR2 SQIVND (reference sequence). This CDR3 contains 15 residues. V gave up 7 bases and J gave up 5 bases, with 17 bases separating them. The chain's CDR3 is CASKVGARRTGELFF. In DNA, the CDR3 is TGTGCCAGTAAAGTTGGTGCTAGAAGGACCGGGGAGCTGTTTTTT.

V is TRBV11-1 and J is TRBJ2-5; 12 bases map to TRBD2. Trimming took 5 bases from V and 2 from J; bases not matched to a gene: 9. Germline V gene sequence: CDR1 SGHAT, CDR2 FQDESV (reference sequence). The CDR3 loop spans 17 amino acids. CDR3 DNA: TGTGCCAGCAGCGGGGCGACTAGCGGGAGCGGTCAAGAGACCCAGTACTTC. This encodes CASSGATSGSGQETQYF.

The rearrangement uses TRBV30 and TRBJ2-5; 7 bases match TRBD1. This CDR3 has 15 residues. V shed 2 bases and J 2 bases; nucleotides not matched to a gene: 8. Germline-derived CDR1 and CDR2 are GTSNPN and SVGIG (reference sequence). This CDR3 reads CAWSSTGATQETQYF. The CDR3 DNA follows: TGTGCCTGGAGTTCTACAGGGGCGACTCAAGAGACCCAGTACTTC.

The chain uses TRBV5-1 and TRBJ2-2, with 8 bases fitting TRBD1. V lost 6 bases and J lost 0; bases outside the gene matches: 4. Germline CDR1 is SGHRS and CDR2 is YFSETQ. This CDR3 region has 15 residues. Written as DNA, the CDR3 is TGCGCCAGCACCCGGGACAGGTCGAACACCGGGGAGCTGTTTTTT. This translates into CASTRDRSNTGELFF.

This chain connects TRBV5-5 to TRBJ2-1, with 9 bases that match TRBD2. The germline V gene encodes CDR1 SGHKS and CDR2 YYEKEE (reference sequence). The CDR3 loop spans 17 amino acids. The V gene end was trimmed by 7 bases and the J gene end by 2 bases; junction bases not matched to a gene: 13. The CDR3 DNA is TGTGCCAGCTTGCTATTCAGCGGGAGGACCACCTACAATGAGCAGTTCTTC. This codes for CASLLFSGRTTYNEQFF.

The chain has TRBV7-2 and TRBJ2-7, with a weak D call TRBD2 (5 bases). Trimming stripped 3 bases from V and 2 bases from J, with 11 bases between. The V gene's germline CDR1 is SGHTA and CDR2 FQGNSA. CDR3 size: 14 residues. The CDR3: CASSFSGVTYEQYF. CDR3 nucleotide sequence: TGTGCCAGCAGCTTTTCCGGGGTAACCTACGAGCAGTACTTC. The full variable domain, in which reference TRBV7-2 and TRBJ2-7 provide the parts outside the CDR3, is GAGVSQSPSNKVTEKGKDVELRCDPISGHTALYWYRQSLGQGLEFLIYFQGNSAPDKSGLPSDRFSAERTGGSVSTLTIQRTQQEDSAVYLCASSFSGVTYEQYFGPGTRLTVT.

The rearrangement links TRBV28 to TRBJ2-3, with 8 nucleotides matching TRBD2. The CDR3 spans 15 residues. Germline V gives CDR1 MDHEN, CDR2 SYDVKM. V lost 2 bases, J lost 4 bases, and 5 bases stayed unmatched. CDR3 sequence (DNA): TGTGCCAGCAGTTTAGCGGGAGGCGCCCCAGATACGCAGTATTTT. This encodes CASSLAGGAPDTQYF.

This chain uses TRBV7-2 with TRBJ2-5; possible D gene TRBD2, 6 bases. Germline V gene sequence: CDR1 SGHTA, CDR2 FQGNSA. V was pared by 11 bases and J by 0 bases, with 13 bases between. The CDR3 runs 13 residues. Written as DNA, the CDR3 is TGTGCCGGCGCGGGGAGGAACCAAGAGACCCAGTACTTC. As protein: CAGAGRNQETQYF.

DNA for the CDR3: TGTGCCACCAGGGCTCGCACAGATACGCAGTATTTT. As protein: CATRARTDTQYF. The V gene is TRBV15, the J gene TRBJ2-3; D gene unclear. The ends were cut back, 6 bases at V and 1 base at J, with 5 bases in the middle. The CDR3 consists of 12 residues. Germline assignment: CDR1 LNHNV and CDR2 YYDKDF (reference sequence).

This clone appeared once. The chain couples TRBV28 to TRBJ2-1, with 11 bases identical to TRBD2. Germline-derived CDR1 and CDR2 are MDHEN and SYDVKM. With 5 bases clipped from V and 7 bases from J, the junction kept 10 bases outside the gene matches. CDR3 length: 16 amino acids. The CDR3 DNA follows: TGTGCCAGCAGTCCTCACCCCGGGACTAGCGGAAATGAGCAGTTCTTC. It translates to CASSPHPGTSGNEQFF.